This T cell receptor (beta chain) was sequenced during a study of cytomegalovirus exposure and HLA in healthy donors. Regarding the study as a whole: A later analysis showed HLA-associated TCR beta chains outstripping equally common others in clonal expansion. Approximately 17,000 TCR beta sequences were associated with HLA alleles at 0.05 false discovery rate in a later analysis. Across donors, presence/absence analyses took sequencing depth to be roughly uniform. TCR beta V segments were, for the most part, productive about 87% or about 30% of the time in an earlier analysis.

As for this clone: The antigen remains undetermined.

PCR amplification relied on 60 Vbeta primers (plus 13 Jbeta primers). Measured with immunoSEQ multiplex PCR; TCRdb has only the in-frame clones, and not every one. The sample consists of around 260,000 clones, around 80% of them appearing once. Sequenced sample: PBMCs. The source of this sequence is a girl aged 2 to 10 in good health and CMV-seronegative.

The CDR3 region is CASSLSAGERDEQYF. The DNA of the CDR3 is TGCGCCAGCAGCCTATCAGCGGGAGAAAGGGATGAGCAGTACTTC. The rearrangement links TRBV4-1 to TRBJ2-7, with 8 bases lining up with TRBD2. Unmatched junction bases numbered 12, after V lost 4 bases and J lost 7 bases. CDR3 length: 15 residues. Germline assignment: CDR1 MGHRA and CDR2 YSYEKL.